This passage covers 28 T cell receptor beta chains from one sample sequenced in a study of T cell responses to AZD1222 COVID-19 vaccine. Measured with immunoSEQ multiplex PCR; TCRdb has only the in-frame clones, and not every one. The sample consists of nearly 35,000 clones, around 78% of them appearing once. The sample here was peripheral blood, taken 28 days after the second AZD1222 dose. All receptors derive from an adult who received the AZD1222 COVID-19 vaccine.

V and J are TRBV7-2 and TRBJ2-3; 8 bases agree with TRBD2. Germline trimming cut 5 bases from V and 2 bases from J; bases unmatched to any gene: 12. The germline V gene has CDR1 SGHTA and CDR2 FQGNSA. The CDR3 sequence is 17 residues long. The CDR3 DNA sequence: TGTGCCAGCAGCGGGTCCGGGACTAGTAAGTCCACAGATACGCAGTATTTT. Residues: CASSGSGTSKSTDTQYF.

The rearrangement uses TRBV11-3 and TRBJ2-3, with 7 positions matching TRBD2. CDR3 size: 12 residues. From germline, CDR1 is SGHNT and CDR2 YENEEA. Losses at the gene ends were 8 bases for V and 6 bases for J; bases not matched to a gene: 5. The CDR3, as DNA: TGTGCCAGCGGGAGGGCTCGGGATACGCAGTATTTT. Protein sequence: CASGRARDTQYF.

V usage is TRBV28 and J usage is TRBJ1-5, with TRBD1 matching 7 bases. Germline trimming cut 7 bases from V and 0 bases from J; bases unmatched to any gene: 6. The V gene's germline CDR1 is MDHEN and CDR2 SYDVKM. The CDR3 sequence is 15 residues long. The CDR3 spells CASKLGGSSNQPQHF. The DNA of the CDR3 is TGTGCCAGCAAACTAGGGGGCTCTAGCAATCAGCCCCAGCATTTT.

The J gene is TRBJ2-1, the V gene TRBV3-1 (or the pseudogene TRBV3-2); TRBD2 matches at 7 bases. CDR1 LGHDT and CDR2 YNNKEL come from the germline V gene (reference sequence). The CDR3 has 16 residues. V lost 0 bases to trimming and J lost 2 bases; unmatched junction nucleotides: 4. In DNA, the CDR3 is TGTGCCAGCAGCCAAGACGGAAGCGGGACCTACAATGAGCAGTTCTTC. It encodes CASSQDGSGTYNEQFF.

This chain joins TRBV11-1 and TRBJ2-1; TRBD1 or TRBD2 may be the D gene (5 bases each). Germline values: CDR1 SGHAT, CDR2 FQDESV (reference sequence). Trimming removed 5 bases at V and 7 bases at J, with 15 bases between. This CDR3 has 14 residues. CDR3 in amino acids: CASSPRGRGNEQFF. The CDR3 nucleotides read TGTGCCAGCAGCCCTCGGGGTAGGGGAAATGAGCAGTTCTTC.

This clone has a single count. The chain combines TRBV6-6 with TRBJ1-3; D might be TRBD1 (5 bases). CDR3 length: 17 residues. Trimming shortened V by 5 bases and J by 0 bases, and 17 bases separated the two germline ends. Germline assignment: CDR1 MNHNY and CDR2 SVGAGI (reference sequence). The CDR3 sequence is CASSLRPGLRSGNTIYF. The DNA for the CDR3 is TGTGCCAGCAGTCTTCGACCGGGACTTCGCTCTGGAAACACCATATATTTT.

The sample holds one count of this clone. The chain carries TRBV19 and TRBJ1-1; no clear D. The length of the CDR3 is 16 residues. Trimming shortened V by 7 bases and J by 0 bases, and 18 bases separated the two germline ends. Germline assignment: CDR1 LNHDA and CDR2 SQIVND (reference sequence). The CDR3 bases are TGTGCCAGTACCCGTTGGGCCGAAAGCATGAACACTGAAGCTTTCTTT. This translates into CASTRWAESMNTEAFF.

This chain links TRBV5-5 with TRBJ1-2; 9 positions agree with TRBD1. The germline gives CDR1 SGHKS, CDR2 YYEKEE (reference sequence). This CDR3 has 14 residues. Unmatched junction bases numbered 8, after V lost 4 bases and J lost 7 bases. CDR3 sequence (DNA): TGTGCCAGCAGCCGAAATACAGGGGGCGTTGGCTACACCTTC. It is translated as CASSRNTGGVGYTF.

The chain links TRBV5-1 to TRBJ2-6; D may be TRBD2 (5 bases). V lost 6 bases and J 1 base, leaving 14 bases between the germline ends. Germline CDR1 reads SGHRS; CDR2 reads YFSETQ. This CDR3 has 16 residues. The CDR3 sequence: CASTIVSGSGANVLTF. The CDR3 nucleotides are TGCGCCAGCACCATCGTGTCGGGGTCTGGGGCCAACGTCCTGACTTTC.

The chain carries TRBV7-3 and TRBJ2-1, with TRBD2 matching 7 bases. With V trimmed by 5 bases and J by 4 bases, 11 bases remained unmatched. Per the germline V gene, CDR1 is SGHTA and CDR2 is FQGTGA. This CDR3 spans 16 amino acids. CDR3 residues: CASSEPLAALYNEQFF. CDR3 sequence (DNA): TGTGCCAGCAGCGAACCTCTAGCGGCCCTTTACAATGAGCAGTTCTTC.

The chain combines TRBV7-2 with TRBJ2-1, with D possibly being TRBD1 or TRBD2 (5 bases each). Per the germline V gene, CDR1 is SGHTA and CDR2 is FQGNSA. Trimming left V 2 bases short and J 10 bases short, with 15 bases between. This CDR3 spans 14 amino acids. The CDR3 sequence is CASSLSGTRWEQFF. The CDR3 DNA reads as TGTGCCAGCAGCTTATCAGGGACGAGGTGGGAGCAGTTCTTC.

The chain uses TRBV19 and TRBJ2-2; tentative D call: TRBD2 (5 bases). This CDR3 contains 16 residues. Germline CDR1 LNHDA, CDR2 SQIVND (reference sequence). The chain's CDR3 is CATSSMGAGAAGELFF. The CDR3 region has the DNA TGTGCAACCAGTAGTATGGGCGCAGGAGCGGCCGGGGAGCTGTTTTTT.

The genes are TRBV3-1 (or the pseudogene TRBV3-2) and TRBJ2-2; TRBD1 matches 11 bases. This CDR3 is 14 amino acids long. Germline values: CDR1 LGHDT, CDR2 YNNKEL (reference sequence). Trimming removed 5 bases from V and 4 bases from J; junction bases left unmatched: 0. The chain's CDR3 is CASSGTGGTGELFF. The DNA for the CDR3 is TGTGCCAGCAGCGGGACAGGGGGCACCGGGGAGCTGTTTTTT.

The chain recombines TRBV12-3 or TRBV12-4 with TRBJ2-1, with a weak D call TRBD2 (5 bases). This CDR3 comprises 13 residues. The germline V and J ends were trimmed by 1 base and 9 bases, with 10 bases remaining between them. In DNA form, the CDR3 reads TGTGCCAGCAGTTTAGTGAGCGAGGGTGAGCAGTTCTTC. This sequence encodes CASSLVSEGEQFF.

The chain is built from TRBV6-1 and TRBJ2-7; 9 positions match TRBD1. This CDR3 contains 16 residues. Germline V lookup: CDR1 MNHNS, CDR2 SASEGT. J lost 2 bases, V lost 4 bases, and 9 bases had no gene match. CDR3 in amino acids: CASSGGPGQGTYEQYF. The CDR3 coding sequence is TGTGCCAGCAGTGGGGGGCCGGGACAGGGAACCTACGAGCAGTACTTC.

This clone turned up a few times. For the CDR3, the DNA is TGCGCCAGCAGCTGGGCTAGCGGGTCACCTAGCCACAATGAGCAGTTCTTC. Protein sequence: CASSWASGSPSHNEQFF. The chain has TRBV5-1 and TRBJ2-1, with 8 positions matching TRBD2. The CDR3 spans 17 residues. With V trimmed by 3 bases and J by 5 bases, 13 bases remained unmatched. Germline CDR1 reads SGHRS; CDR2 reads YFSETQ.

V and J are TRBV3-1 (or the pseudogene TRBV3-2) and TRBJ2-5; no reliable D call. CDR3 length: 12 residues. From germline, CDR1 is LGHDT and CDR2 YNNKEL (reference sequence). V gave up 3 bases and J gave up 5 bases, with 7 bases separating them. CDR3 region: CASSHGVETQYF. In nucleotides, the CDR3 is TGTGCCAGCAGCCATGGGGTGGAGACCCAGTACTTC.

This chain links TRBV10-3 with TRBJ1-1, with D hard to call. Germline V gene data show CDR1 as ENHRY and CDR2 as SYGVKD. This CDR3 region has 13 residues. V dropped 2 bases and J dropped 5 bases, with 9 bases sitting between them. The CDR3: CAISEEERTEAFF. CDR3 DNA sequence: TGTGCCATCAGTGAGGAAGAGAGGACTGAAGCTTTCTTT.

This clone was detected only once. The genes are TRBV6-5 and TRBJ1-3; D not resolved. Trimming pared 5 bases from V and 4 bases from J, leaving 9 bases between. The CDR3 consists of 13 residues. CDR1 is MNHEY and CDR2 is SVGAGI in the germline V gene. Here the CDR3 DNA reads TGTGCCAGCAGTCCTCCCGGGGGAAACACCATATATTTT. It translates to CASSPPGGNTIYF.

CDR3 nucleotide sequence: TGTGCCAGCAGCCCTCAGGGGGGAGTGGTCACCGGGGAGCTGTTTTTT. It translates to CASSPQGGVVTGELFF. The chain carries TRBV4-2 and TRBJ2-2; tentative D call: TRBD1 (7 bases). Trimming pared 4 bases from V and 4 bases from J, leaving 16 bases between. The germline V gene encodes CDR1 LGHNA and CDR2 YNFKEQ. The CDR3 has 16 amino acids.

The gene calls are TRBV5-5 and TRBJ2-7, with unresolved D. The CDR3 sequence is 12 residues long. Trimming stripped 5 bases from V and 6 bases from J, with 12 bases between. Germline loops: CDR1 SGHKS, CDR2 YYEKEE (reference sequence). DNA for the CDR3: TGTGCCAGCAGTCGAGACTGGAGCGAGCAGTACGTC. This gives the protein CASSRDWSEQYV.

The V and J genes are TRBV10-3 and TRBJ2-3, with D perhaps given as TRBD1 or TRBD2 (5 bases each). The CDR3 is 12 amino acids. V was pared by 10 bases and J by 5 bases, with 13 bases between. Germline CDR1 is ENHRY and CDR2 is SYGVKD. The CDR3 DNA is TGTGCCACTATGGGGGTGCAAGATACGCAGTATTTT. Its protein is CATMGVQDTQYF.

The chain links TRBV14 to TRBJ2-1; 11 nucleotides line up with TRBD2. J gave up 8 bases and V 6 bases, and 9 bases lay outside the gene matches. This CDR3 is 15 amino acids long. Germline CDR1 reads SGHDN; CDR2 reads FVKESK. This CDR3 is CASSPTSGRVYEQFF. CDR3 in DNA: TGTGCCAGCAGTCCTACTAGCGGGAGAGTCTATGAGCAGTTCTTC.

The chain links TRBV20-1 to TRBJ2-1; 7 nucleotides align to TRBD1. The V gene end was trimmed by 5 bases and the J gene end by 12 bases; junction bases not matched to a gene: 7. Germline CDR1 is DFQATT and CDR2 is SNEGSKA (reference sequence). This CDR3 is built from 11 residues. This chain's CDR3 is CSAAQGPGQFF. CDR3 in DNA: TGCAGTGCTGCACAGGGGCCGGGGCAGTTCTTC.

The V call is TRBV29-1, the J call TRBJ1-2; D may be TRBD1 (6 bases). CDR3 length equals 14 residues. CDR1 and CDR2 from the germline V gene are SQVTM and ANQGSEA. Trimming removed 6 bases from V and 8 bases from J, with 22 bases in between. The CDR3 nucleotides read TGCAGCGTATCCACGCGTGGACCAGGGGAGGGCTACACCTTC. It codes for CSVSTRGPGEGYTF.

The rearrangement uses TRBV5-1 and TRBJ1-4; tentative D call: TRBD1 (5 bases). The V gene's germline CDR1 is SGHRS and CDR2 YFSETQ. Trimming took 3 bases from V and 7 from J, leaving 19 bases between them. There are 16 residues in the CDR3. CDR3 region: CASSWGSGRRSEKLFF. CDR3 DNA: TGCGCCAGCAGCTGGGGCTCGGGGAGGAGGAGTGAAAAACTGTTTTTT.

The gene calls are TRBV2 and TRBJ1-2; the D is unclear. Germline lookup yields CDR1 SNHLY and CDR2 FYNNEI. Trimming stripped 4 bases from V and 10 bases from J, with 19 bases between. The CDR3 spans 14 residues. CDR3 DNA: TGTGCCAGCAGTGGCCTCCGAACCCTGGGTGACTACACCTTC. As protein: CASSGLRTLGDYTF.

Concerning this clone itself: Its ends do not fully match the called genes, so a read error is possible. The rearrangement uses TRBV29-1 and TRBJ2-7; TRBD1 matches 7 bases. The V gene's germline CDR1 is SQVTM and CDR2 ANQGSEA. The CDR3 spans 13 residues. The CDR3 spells CSVEDRVRYEQYF. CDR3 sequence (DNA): TGCAGCGTGGAAGACAGGGTCAGATACGAGCAGTACTTC.